The rows below give T cell receptor beta chains drawn from one sample of a study of human thymus T cells. Produced via immunoSEQ multiplex PCR; TCRdb's table is partial and in-frame only. The table has fewer than 55,000 clones, around 94% seen once. Input material: blood. These receptors all stem from a boy in the first two years of life with a congenital heart defect but otherwise immunologically healthy. The CDR3 runs from the conserved cysteine through the conserved F or W. A D gene is named only where the DNA matches it firmly.

cdr3_length | j_call | d_call | v_call | cdr3_nt | cdr3_aa
16 | TRBJ2-3 | TRBD2 | TRBV9 | TGTGCCAGCAGCGAACTAGCGGGGGGGCGGGCAGATACGCAGTATTTT | CASSELAGGRADTQYF
14 | TRBJ2-7 | NA | TRBV28 | TGTGCCAGCAGACGGACAGTCCTCTCCTACGAGCAGTACTTC | CASRRTVLSYEQYF
17 | TRBJ1-3 | NA | TRBV4-1 | TGCGCCAGCAGCCAATCGGGACCTCTGAGCTCTGGAAACACCATATATTTT | CASSQSGPLSSGNTIYF
15 | TRBJ2-1 | NA | TRBV4-3 | TGCGCCAGCAGCCAAGACCGGGACAACTACAATGAGCAGTTCTTC | CASSQDRDNYNEQFF
13 | TRBJ2-5 | NA | TRBV12-5 | TGTGCTAGTGGTTTCGCTAGCATGGAGACCCAGTACTTC | CASGFASMETQYF
18 | TRBJ1-6 | NA | TRBV2 | TGTGCCAGCAGTGTAGAAGCAACAGGGACCTTCTATAATTCACCCCTCCACTTT | CASSVEATGTFYNSPLHF
17 | TRBJ2-3 | TRBD2 | TRBV5-8 | TGTGCCAGCAGTCCGATTACTAGCGGACCTAAAGTGGATACGCAGTATTTT | CASSPITSGPKVDTQYF
15 | TRBJ2-3 | TRBD2 | TRBV5-1 | TGCGCCAGCAGGCCGGCTAGCGGGCGGACAGATACGCAGTATTTT | CASRPASGRTDTQYF
14 | TRBJ2-3 | NA | TRBV7-2 | TGTGCCAGCAGCCCAGGACGGAGCACAGATACGCAGTATTTT | CASSPGRSTDTQYF
13 | TRBJ2-1 | TRBD1 | TRBV29-1 | TGCAGCGTTGAGAGGCGGACAGGGCTTGAGCAGTTCTTC | CSVERRTGLEQFF
14 | TRBJ2-2 | TRBD1 | TRBV5-1 | TGCGCCAGCAGCGTACTCCAGGGGGCCGGGGAGCTGTTTTTT | CASSVLQGAGELFF